These 30 T cell receptor beta chains share one sample of origin, sequenced in a study of cytomegalovirus exposure and HLA in healthy donors. In the PCR, 60 Vbeta and 13 Jbeta primers were used. The assay was immunoSEQ multiplex PCR, and TCRdb's table has in-frame clones only and misses some. The sample shows about 130,000 clones, approximately 83% of them seen only once. Sample: PBMCs. The receptors stem from a girl aged 2 to 9 in good health and CMV-seronegative.

The CDR3 nucleotides read TGCAGCGGGTTAGGACTAGGAGGTGGGGAGCTGTTTTTT. Translated, it gives CSGLGLGGGELFF. This chain uses TRBV29-1 with TRBJ2-2; 7 bases align to TRBD2. Germline CDR1 reads SQVTM; CDR2 reads ANQGSEA. CDR3 size: 13 residues. The V and J ends lost 7 bases and 8 bases, in that order; junction bases with no gene match: 10.

This rearrangement joins TRBV7-6 to TRBJ2-7; D gene uncertain. V dropped 1 base and J dropped 0 bases, with 7 bases sitting between them. The CDR3 sequence is 14 residues long. CDR1 and CDR2 (germline): SGHVS, FNYEAQ. The chain's CDR3 is CASSLGGTSYEQYF. DNA of the CDR3: TGTGCCAGCAGCTTAGGCGGCACCTCCTACGAGCAGTACTTC.

The genes are TRBV9 and TRBJ2-1; 8 bases are a match to TRBD1. Germline CDR1 and CDR2: SGDLS and YYNGEE. Trimming removed 2 bases from V and 3 bases from J; junction bases left unmatched: 1. The CDR3 totals 14 residues. The CDR3 region has the DNA TGTGCCAGCAGCGTCGGACAGGGCTACAATGAGCAGTTCTTC. This sequence encodes CASSVGQGYNEQFF.

With regard to this clone: The identical CDR3 is also encoded by other nucleotide sequences in the sample. This chain joins TRBV7-2 and TRBJ2-3, with D possibly TRBD2 on 5 matching bases. Germline V gene data show CDR1 as SGHTA and CDR2 as FQGNSA. This CDR3 region has 13 residues. The ends were cut back, 1 base at V and 5 bases at J, with 7 bases in the middle. In DNA form, the CDR3 reads TGTGCCAGCAGCTTAGTTGGGAGAGATACGCAGTATTTT. Translating gives CASSLVGRDTQYF.

The chain joins TRBV5-4 to TRBJ2-3; weak D call: TRBD1 (5 bases). Trimming cost V 7 bases and J 4 bases, with 19 bases left between them. CDR3 size: 15 residues. CDR1 is SGHNT, CDR2 YYREEE, per germline (reference sequence). CDR3 amino acids: CASPSSSGAPDTQYF. CDR3 DNA sequence: TGTGCCAGCCCCTCTTCATCTGGGGCCCCAGATACGCAGTATTTT.

This chain links TRBV5-1 with TRBJ2-7; 7 bases match TRBD1. Germline V gives CDR1 SGHRS, CDR2 YFSETQ. The J segment lost 4 bases and the V segment lost 3 bases, leaving 10 bases of the junction unmatched. This CDR3 region has 15 residues. CDR3 sequence: CASSSTPGTVYEQYF. The CDR3 coding sequence is TGCGCCAGCAGCTCCACCCCCGGGACAGTATACGAGCAGTACTTC.

The chain uses TRBV4-2 and TRBJ2-5; 13 bases line up with TRBD2. CDR1 is LGHNA and CDR2 is YNFKEQ in the germline V gene. The CDR3 loop spans 17 amino acids. The V segment lost 3 bases and the J segment 5 bases; nucleotides outside the gene matches: 9. CDR3 amino acids: CASSHGTSGVRGETQYF. CDR3 in DNA: TGTGCCAGCAGCCACGGGACTAGCGGGGTCCGGGGGGAGACCCAGTACTTC.

This rearrangement joins TRBV27 to TRBJ2-2; tentatively, D is TRBD2 (5 bases). V lost 5 bases and J 2 bases, leaving 15 bases between the germline ends. CDR3 length equals 16 residues. CDR1 is MNHEY and CDR2 is SMNVEV in the germline V gene (reference sequence). CDR3 DNA sequence: TGTGCCAGCAGTCCCCTTATGGGAGAAAACACCGGGGAGCTGTTTTTT. This encodes CASSPLMGENTGELFF.

This clone was seen a handful of times. This chain connects TRBV11-1 to TRBJ2-7; 7 nucleotides match TRBD2. The J segment lost 4 bases and the V segment lost 3 bases, leaving 6 bases of the junction unmatched. CDR3 length equals 14 residues. CDR1 and CDR2 from the germline V gene are SGHAT and FQDESV (reference sequence). CDR3 nucleotide sequence: TGTGCCAGCAGCTTTGCAGGACTAGGGTACGAGCAGTACTTC. The encoded protein is CASSFAGLGYEQYF.

The chain uses TRBV19 and TRBJ2-1, with a tentative D call TRBD2 (6 bases). Germline-derived CDR1 and CDR2 are LNHDA and SQIVND (reference sequence). The ends were cut back, 3 bases at V and 0 bases at J, with 18 bases in the middle. The CDR3 spans 18 residues. The CDR3 sequence is CASSITRGRPGSYNEQFF. As DNA, the CDR3 is TGTGCCAGTAGTATCACAAGAGGGAGGCCGGGCTCCTACAATGAGCAGTTCTTC.

The gene calls are TRBV28 and TRBJ1-1; D remains ambiguous. The CDR3 has 13 amino acids. The V and J ends lost 5 bases and 7 bases respectively, with 14 bases between them. From germline, CDR1 is MDHEN and CDR2 SYDVKM. CDR3 DNA sequence: TGTGCCAGCAGTATAGTACCAACTATTGAAGCTTTCTTT. Translating gives CASSIVPTIEAFF.

The rearrangement uses TRBV2 and TRBJ1-2, with TRBD1 identical over 9 bases. The J segment lost 3 bases and the V segment lost 6 bases, leaving 8 bases of the junction unmatched. The CDR3 is 15 residues long. CDR1 and CDR2 (germline): SNHLY, FYNNEI. CDR3 protein: CASRRTGGWDYGYTF. The DNA of the CDR3 is TGTGCCAGCAGGAGAACAGGGGGCTGGGACTATGGCTACACCTTC.

The chain has TRBV5-4 and TRBJ2-7, with 8 nucleotides matching TRBD2. CDR1 SGHNT and CDR2 YYREEE come from the germline V gene (reference sequence). V was pared by 6 bases and J by 0 bases, with 11 bases of the junction left unmatched. The CDR3 length is 16 residues. The CDR3: CASKTVVLADSYEQYF. In DNA, the CDR3 is TGTGCCAGCAAAACCGTGGTACTAGCGGACTCCTACGAGCAGTACTTC.

The V call is TRBV20-1, the J call TRBJ1-1; D unresolved. This CDR3 contains 11 residues. Germline V CDR1 and CDR2: DFQATT, SNEGSKA (reference sequence). The CDR3 DNA sequence: TGCACCCCCAGTCCCCCTTTTGAAGCTTTCTTT. It codes for CTPSPPFEAFF.

The gene calls are TRBV27 and TRBJ2-2; D gene uncertain. The CDR3 has 10 amino acids. The V gene's germline CDR1 is MNHEY and CDR2 SMNVEV (reference sequence). V lost 7 bases to trimming and J lost 9 bases, with 6 bases between them. The CDR3 here is CASNFRELFF. CDR3 DNA: TGTGCCAGCAATTTTAGGGAGCTGTTTTTT.

This clone was detected once. The chain's CDR3 is CASLRREQETQYF. The CDR3 DNA sequence: TGTGCCAGCCTACGCCGGGAACAAGAGACCCAGTACTTC. The gene calls are TRBV7-9 and TRBJ2-5, with D perhaps TRBD2 (5 bases). The length of the CDR3 is 13 residues. The V gene lost 8 bases and the J gene lost 2 bases, with 12 bases spanning the gap. Germline lookup yields CDR1 SEHNR and CDR2 FQNEAQ (reference sequence).

CDR3 loop: CASHLGGPEAFF. CDR3 bases: TGCGCCAGCCACCTGGGGGGTCCTGAAGCTTTCTTT. The V call is TRBV10-1, the J call TRBJ1-1; possible D gene TRBD1, 5 bases. Trimming took off 8 bases at V and 6 bases at J, with 13 bases between the two ends. This CDR3 is 12 amino acids long. Germline CDR1 WNHNN, CDR2 SYGVQD (reference sequence).

The rearrangement uses TRBV5-8 and TRBJ1-1, with D tentatively TRBD1 (5 bases). This CDR3 is built from 15 residues. The germline V gene has CDR1 SGHTS and CDR2 YDEGEE. V was cut by 1 base and J by 5 bases, with 15 bases left in between. The DNA for the CDR3 is TGTGCCAGCAGCTTGTCGGGGGAATGGTGGACTGAAGCTTTCTTT. Amino acids: CASSLSGEWWTEAFF.

The V call is TRBV19, the J call TRBJ2-3; D might be TRBD1 (6 bases). The CDR3 loop spans 15 amino acids. V lost 3 bases, J lost 0 bases, and 10 bases lay in between. Germline V gene sequence: CDR1 LNHDA, CDR2 SQIVND (reference sequence). This CDR3 reads CASSMITGSTDTQYF. Here the CDR3 DNA reads TGTGCCAGTAGTATGATAACAGGGAGCACAGATACGCAGTATTTT.

This chain connects TRBV5-6 to TRBJ1-2; weak D call: TRBD1 (6 bases). The CDR3 covers 16 residues. Between the trimmed V and J ends, which lost 5 bases and 0 bases, there was a span of 17 bases. CDR1 is SGHDT, CDR2 YYEEEE, per germline. In DNA form, the CDR3 reads TGTGCCAGCAGGGGTCCCGGGGGGGGCCCTAACTATGGCTACACCTTC. Translated: CASRGPGGGPNYGYTF.

This CDR3 reads CASSGQSGGNQPQHF. CDR3 coding DNA: TGTGCCAGCAGTGGACAAAGTGGTGGCAATCAGCCCCAGCATTTT. The chain links TRBV2 to TRBJ1-5; D is undetermined. Per germline, CDR1 SNHLY and CDR2 FYNNEI. The CDR3 covers 15 residues. V lost 4 bases, J lost 2 bases, and 12 bases lay in between.

A word on this clone: The same CDR3 also results from other DNA sequences found in this sample. The rearrangement links TRBV4-3 to TRBJ2-6; D is perhaps TRBD1 (6 bases). The V end lost 3 bases, the J end lost 4 bases, and 16 bases lay between the germline ends. CDR3 length equals 17 residues. CDR1 and CDR2 (germline): LGHNA, YSLEER. Written as DNA, the CDR3 is TGCGCCAGCAGCCAGGGTACAGGGCTTAAAGGGGCCAACGTCCTGACTTTC. Protein: CASSQGTGLKGANVLTF.

This clone has a single count. The genes are TRBV28 and TRBJ2-5, with D possibly being TRBD2 (6 bases). This CDR3 region has 14 residues. Germline values: CDR1 MDHEN, CDR2 SYDVKM. Trimming cost V 3 bases and J 3 bases, with 11 bases left between them. The CDR3: CASSLSLAEETQYF. CDR3 coding DNA: TGTGCCAGCAGTTTGTCTTTAGCGGAAGAGACCCAGTACTTC.

This chain links TRBV6-4 with TRBJ2-1; possibly TRBD2 for D (7 bases). The CDR3 is made up of 15 amino acids. Germline V lookup: CDR1 MRHNA, CDR2 SNTAGT. V was pared by 3 bases and J by 7 bases, with 16 bases between. As DNA, the CDR3 is TGTGCCAGCAGTGAAAGGGGGGAGGGGTCGAATGAGCAGTTCTTC. This codes for CASSERGEGSNEQFF.

The chain links TRBV4-3 to TRBJ2-7; D unresolved. The CDR3 contains 16 residues. Germline V lookup: CDR1 LGHNA, CDR2 YSLEER. V was cut by 1 base and J by 0 bases, with 13 bases left in between. The CDR3 DNA reads TGCGCCAGCAGCCAAGGGTGGTTAGTGAGCTCCTACGAGCAGTACTTC. It is translated as CASSQGWLVSSYEQYF.

V gene TRBV27 combines with J gene TRBJ2-1, with TRBD2 identical over 12 bases. The trim removed 7 bases at V and 5 bases at J, leaving 3 bases unmatched. This CDR3 region has 14 residues. Germline CDR1 is MNHEY and CDR2 is SMNVEV (reference sequence). This chain's CDR3 is CASTTSGRNNEQFF. The CDR3 coding sequence is TGTGCCAGCACTACTAGCGGGAGGAACAATGAGCAGTTCTTC.

The chain employs TRBV10-3 and TRBJ2-7, with D possibly TRBD2 on 5 matching bases. The CDR3 sequence is 15 residues long. V lost 6 bases and J lost 1, with 16 bases in between. Germline values: CDR1 ENHRY, CDR2 SYGVKD. The CDR3 loop reads CAISETGFLSYEQYF. The DNA of the CDR3 is TGTGCCATCAGCGAGACGGGGTTCCTGTCCTACGAGCAGTACTTC.

The chain links TRBV27 to TRBJ2-5; 7 nucleotides match TRBD2. Germline V lookup: CDR1 MNHEY, CDR2 SMNVEV (reference sequence). The trim removed 3 bases at V and 5 bases at J, leaving 9 bases unmatched. The CDR3 runs to 15 residues. The CDR3 nucleotides read TGTGCCAGCAGTTTGCAGTGGGGGGGGAGTGAGACCCAGTACTTC. Translation: CASSLQWGGSETQYF.

The chain carries TRBV18 and TRBJ2-7; 10 bases line up with TRBD2. The J segment lost 3 bases and the V segment lost 3 bases, leaving 5 bases of the junction unmatched. The CDR3 extends over 15 amino acids. Germline lookup yields CDR1 KGHSH and CDR2 LQKENI. Here the CDR3 reads CASSPGASGSYEQYF. CDR3 DNA: TGTGCCAGCTCACCGGGGGCTAGCGGGAGCTACGAGCAGTACTTC. Full variable domain (outside the CDR3, taken from reference TRBV18 and TRBJ2-7): NAGVMQNPRHLVRRRGQEARLRCSPMKGHSHVYWYRQLPEEGLKFMVYLQKENIIDESGMPKERFSAEFPKEGPSILRIQQVVRGDSAAYFCASSPGASGSYEQYFGPGTRLTVT.

The J gene is TRBJ2-7, the V gene TRBV12-5; D is undetermined. V lost 0 bases, J lost 2 bases, and 17 bases lay in between. CDR1 is LGHNT and CDR2 is FRNRAP in the germline V gene. The CDR3 is 17 residues long. CDR3 sequence: CASGLVLFLGSPYEQYF. CDR3 bases: TGTGCTAGTGGTTTGGTACTGTTTTTGGGCAGCCCCTACGAGCAGTACTTC.